Described below is a single TCR beta chain sequence and its context. It was with 60 Vbeta and 13 Jbeta primers that the PCR ran. The authors' processing: Unique TCR beta chains totaled roughly 79 million in a later count, with roughly 11 million of them shared. The protocol was immunoSEQ multiplex PCR, while the TCRdb copy is restricted to in-frame clones and leaves out a portion. The V and J calls and clone size come from that table; D and trimming were worked out from the DNA. The sample records 80,000 to 95,000 clones, roughly 76% being singletons. This sample stems from a study of cytomegalovirus exposure and HLA in healthy donors. Germline values: CDR1 MDHEN, CDR2 SYDVKM. The CDR3 covers 15 residues. Losses at the gene ends were 5 bases for V and 6 bases for J; bases not matched to a gene: 9.

The rearrangement joins TRBV28 to TRBJ2-7, with TRBD2 identical over 11 bases. Specimen: PBMCs. The receptor comes from a woman in her twenties or thirties in good health and CMV-seronegative. CDR3 region: CASSLLAGGLPEQYF. DNA for the CDR3: TGTGCCAGCAGTCTGTTAGCGGGAGGGCTCCCCGAGCAGTACTTC.